This TCR beta chain was documented in a study of T cells in Graves' hyperthyroidism and ophthalmopathy. V was pared by 2 bases and J by 2 bases, with 14 bases of the junction left unmatched. Germline-derived CDR1 and CDR2 are WSHSY and SAAADI. The CDR3 sequence is 18 residues long. Amplified regions were TCR beta CDR3 sequences from RNA transcripts. HTBI primers were used for first-round RT-PCR of the TCR CDR3. MiXCR was run by TCRdb on the multiplex PCR reads, yielding one entry per CDR3 protein. The sample has roughly 200,000 distinct CDR3 sequences; around 18% are singletons. This clonotype was observed a few times.

The chain uses TRBV10-2 and TRBJ1-1, with 7 bases that match TRBD1. The clonotype comes from a man aged 35 to 55 with Graves' hyperthyroidism. The material sequenced was blood. The CDR3 nucleotides read TGCGCCAGCAGTGAGGATGGGACAGAGCTGGGTGGTAACACTGAAGCTTTCTTT. This encodes CASSEDGTELGGNTEAFF.